This T cell receptor (beta chain) was recorded in a study of cytomegalovirus exposure and HLA in healthy donors. Donors showed nominal health when sampled, although they likely had unrecorded immune exposures. About this clone: The antigen is undetermined.

PCR employed 60 Vbeta and 13 Jbeta primers. Original data processing: A follow-up analysis tallied tens of millions of unique TCR beta chains, roughly 10 million shared. TCRdb's table, derived via immunoSEQ multiplex PCR, lists solely in-frame clones and lacks some. That table is the source of V, J and clone size, and D and trimming were worked out from the DNA. The sample yields 100,000 to 150,000 clones, over 15% seen once. CDR3 length: 12 amino acids. From germline, CDR1 is SGDLS and CDR2 YYNGEE. Trimming cost V 0 bases and J 6 bases, with 3 bases left between them. The study, taken as a whole, reports: Sequencing probably produced one cluster of sequence variants that were highly shared.

This chain joins TRBV9 and TRBJ2-2; D is unresolved. The clonotype originates from a female donor in good health and CMV-seropositive. The sequencing input was PBMCs. The CDR3 coding sequence is TGTGCCAGCAGCGTAGAGCCCGGGGAGCTGTTTTTT. It encodes CASSVEPGELFF.